The 32 T cell receptor beta chains below come from one sample, sequenced in a study of OX40 agonist ivuxolimab in advanced cancers. TCRdb's copy holds only in-frame clones and misses some; the assay was immunoSEQ multiplex PCR. The sample shows about 69,000 clones, over 60% of them seen only once. The material was CD4+ or CD8+ T cells sorted from blood, obtained in a trial of the OX40 agonist ivuxolimab. Receptors originate from an adult with an advanced solid tumor such as melanoma, head and neck, liver or kidney cancer.

The chain uses TRBV28 and TRBJ1-5; D is unclear. The CDR3 contains 14 residues. The V end lost 3 bases, the J end lost 4 bases, and 10 bases lay between the germline ends. Germline CDR1 MDHEN, CDR2 SYDVKM. CDR3: CASSLTVKNQPQHF. CDR3 nucleotides: TGTGCCAGCAGTTTGACGGTGAAAAATCAGCCCCAGCATTTT.

The V gene is TRBV4-2, the J gene TRBJ1-5; D is unresolved. From germline, CDR1 is LGHNA and CDR2 YNFKEQ. This CDR3 contains 13 residues. Between the trimmed V and J ends, which lost 4 bases and 3 bases, there was a span of 7 bases. The CDR3, as DNA: TGTGCCAGCAGCCCCCGCCTCAATCAGCCCCAGCATTTT. Residues: CASSPRLNQPQHF.

The rearrangement joins TRBV27 to TRBJ2-5; the D is unclear. CDR1 and CDR2 (germline): MNHEY, SMNVEV (reference sequence). V was cut by 4 bases and J by 9 bases, with 15 bases left in between. CDR3 length: 13 residues. The CDR3 here is CASSSHPSGAQYF. DNA of the CDR3: TGTGCCAGCAGTTCTCACCCGTCAGGCGCCCAGTACTTC.

The rearrangement uses TRBV4-2 and TRBJ2-4, with D perhaps being TRBD1 or TRBD2 (5 bases each). CDR3 length equals 16 residues. Deletions cut 0 bases from V and 0 bases from J, with 9 bases between. Per germline, CDR1 LGHNA and CDR2 YNFKEQ. DNA for the CDR3: TGTGCCAGCAGCCAAGATGGGGGATTAGCCAAAAACATTCAGTACTTC. Its translation: CASSQDGGLAKNIQYF.

The chain links TRBV7-9 to TRBJ1-2; D may be TRBD1 (5 bases). Per the germline V gene, CDR1 is SEHNR and CDR2 is FQNEAQ (reference sequence). The CDR3 extends over 12 amino acids. V was pared by 5 bases and J by 6 bases, with 10 bases between. The CDR3 DNA sequence: TGTGCCAGCAGCCCGACAGTGGATGGCTACACCTTC. It translates to CASSPTVDGYTF.

The chain is built from TRBV10-2 and TRBJ1-5, with TRBD1 identical over 11 bases. V shed 6 bases and J 9 bases; nucleotides not matched to a gene: 1. CDR3 length equals 12 residues. Germline V gene data show CDR1 as WSHSY and CDR2 as SAAADI. CDR3 sequence reads: CASSGTGGPQHF. The DNA of the CDR3 is TGCGCCAGCAGCGGGACAGGGGGGCCCCAGCATTTT.

V usage is TRBV7-8 and J usage is TRBJ2-3; the D gene is possibly TRBD1 (6 bases). The germline V gene encodes CDR1 SGHVS and CDR2 FQNEAQ. This CDR3 contains 14 residues. V shed 2 bases and J shed 6 bases, with 12 bases lying between them. CDR3 sequence reads: CASSLRTAKDTQYF. The CDR3 nucleotides read TGTGCCAGCAGCTTAAGGACAGCTAAGGATACGCAGTATTTT.

The chain combines TRBV2 with TRBJ2-1, with 10 bases fitting TRBD2. Germline trimming cut 4 bases from V and 7 bases from J; bases unmatched to any gene: 4. Looked up from germline, CDR1 is SNHLY and CDR2 is FYNNEI. The CDR3 loop spans 14 amino acids. For the CDR3, the DNA is TGTGCCAGCAGTGCTAGCGGGGGCCGAAATGAGCAGTTCTTC. Amino acids: CASSASGGRNEQFF.

This clone was detected only once. The chain uses TRBV14 and TRBJ1-4, with D maybe TRBD1 (6 bases). CDR3 length: 14 residues. From germline, CDR1 is SGHDN and CDR2 FVKESK. V was cut by 1 base and J by 8 bases, with 11 bases left in between. The CDR3 region is CASSQGGQWEKLFF. As DNA, the CDR3 is TGTGCCAGCAGCCAAGGCGGACAGTGGGAAAAACTGTTTTTT.

The J gene is TRBJ1-4, the V gene TRBV28; 9 bases match TRBD1. CDR1 is MDHEN and CDR2 is SYDVKM in the germline V gene. The CDR3 is 16 amino acids. The junction had 7 bases not matched to a gene; V was cut back by 5 bases and J by 3 bases. This chain's CDR3 is CASSPTDRGANEKLFF. The CDR3 DNA reads as TGTGCCAGCAGTCCAACAGACAGGGGGGCTAATGAAAAACTGTTTTTT.

Only a few counts were recorded for this clone. This sequence joins TRBV11-1 and TRBJ1-4, with a tentative D call TRBD1 (5 bases). Deletions cut 4 bases from V and 4 bases from J, with 7 bases between. The CDR3 is 13 amino acids. The V gene's germline CDR1 is SGHAT and CDR2 FQDESV (reference sequence). The CDR3: CASSSGLNEKLFF. The CDR3 coding sequence is TGTGCCAGCAGCTCGGGACTTAATGAAAAACTGTTTTTT.

The chain couples TRBV27 to TRBJ1-1; D gene uncertain. With 4 bases removed from V and 1 base from J, the gap between germline ends came to 7 bases. CDR3 size: 13 residues. The germline gives CDR1 MNHEY, CDR2 SMNVEV (reference sequence). Written as DNA, the CDR3 is TGTGCCAGCAGTTCGATGCAGAACACTGAAGCTTTCTTT. Amino acids: CASSSMQNTEAFF.

The chain has TRBV19 and TRBJ2-2, with 9 bases lining up with TRBD1. With V trimmed by 7 bases and J by 1 base, 4 bases remained unmatched. The CDR3 contains 15 residues. Germline V gene lookup returns CDR1 LNHDA and CDR2 SQIVND (reference sequence). The CDR3, as DNA: TGTGCCAGTACTGGGGACAGGGAGAACACCGGGGAGCTGTTTTTT. It codes for CASTGDRENTGELFF.

This chain joins TRBV2 and TRBJ2-1, with 12 bases fitting TRBD2. The germline CDR1 and CDR2 sequences are SNHLY and FYNNEI. There are 16 residues in the CDR3. V trimming: 5 bases; J trimming: 2 bases; junction bases outside the gene matches: 4. The CDR3 spells CASSNRLAGAYNEQFF. CDR3 DNA: TGTGCCAGCAGTAATCGACTAGCGGGGGCCTACAATGAGCAGTTCTTC.

The J gene is TRBJ1-1, the V gene TRBV18, with 11 bases fitting TRBD1. The germline V gene encodes CDR1 KGHSH and CDR2 LQKENI. V gave up 2 bases and J gave up 6 bases; unmatched junction bases: 2. CDR3 length: 14 residues. CDR3 amino acids: CASSPWTGGPEAFF. In nucleotides, the CDR3 is TGTGCCAGCTCACCATGGACAGGGGGCCCTGAAGCTTTCTTT.

This clone showed up just once. The chain is built from TRBV7-9 and TRBJ2-1; 8 bases are a match to TRBD2. The ends lost 9 bases at V and 8 bases at J; junction bases unmatched: 12. This CDR3 is built from 14 residues. Germline V gene sequence: CDR1 SEHNR, CDR2 FQNEAQ (reference sequence). The CDR3 loop reads CASHHSGKNDEQFF. The CDR3 DNA sequence: TGTGCCAGTCATCATAGCGGGAAGAACGATGAGCAGTTCTTC.

The rearrangement joins TRBV5-1 to TRBJ2-3; D may be TRBD2 (6 bases). This CDR3 spans 15 amino acids. Germline values: CDR1 SGHRS, CDR2 YFSETQ. Trimming removed 0 bases at V and 3 bases at J, with 11 bases between. The DNA of the CDR3 is TGCGCCAGCAGCTTGGATCCGGGGGTAACAGATACGCAGTATTTT. Its translation: CASSLDPGVTDTQYF.

V is TRBV15 and J is TRBJ1-1; D gene uncertain. The V end lost 0 bases, the J end lost 8 bases, and 7 bases lay between the germline ends. The CDR3 loop spans 12 amino acids. The germline CDR1 and CDR2 sequences are LNHNV and YYDKDF (reference sequence). In DNA, the CDR3 is TGTGCCACCAGCAGAGATATGGTCGAAGCTTTCTTT. Translated, it gives CATSRDMVEAFF.

Only one count was recorded for this clone. The chain employs TRBV6-5 and TRBJ2-1, with a possible D match to TRBD2 (7 bases). From germline, CDR1 is MNHEY and CDR2 SVGAGI. Trimming took off 0 bases at V and 2 bases at J, with 11 bases between the two ends. This CDR3 is 16 amino acids long. The CDR3 sequence: CASSYSRGAPYNEQFF. The CDR3, as DNA: TGTGCCAGCAGTTACTCCCGGGGGGCCCCCTACAATGAGCAGTTCTTC.

Ten or more counts support this clone. The chain employs TRBV30 and TRBJ1-5; perhaps TRBD1 as D (6 bases). Germline values: CDR1 GTSNPN, CDR2 SVGIG (reference sequence). The CDR3 runs to 13 residues. V was pared by 1 base and J by 7 bases, with 11 bases between. The CDR3 region is CAWSGQDRQPQHF. CDR3 nucleotide sequence: TGTGCCTGGAGTGGACAGGATCGGCAGCCCCAGCATTTT.

The V call is TRBV6-1, the J call TRBJ1-6; TRBD1 is a possible D gene (6 bases). V was shortened by 3 bases and J by 8 bases, with 11 bases between the two germline ends. Germline V gene sequence: CDR1 MNHNS, CDR2 SASEGT. The CDR3 has 14 residues. The CDR3 bases are TGTGCCAGCAGTGAGGACAGAGCCTATTCACCCCTCCACTTT. Protein: CASSEDRAYSPLHF.

The chain couples TRBV6-6 to TRBJ1-5; 7 nucleotides line up with TRBD1. Germline loops: CDR1 MNHNY, CDR2 SVGAGI (reference sequence). The CDR3 covers 13 residues. V was pared by 6 bases and J by 4 bases, with 3 bases of the junction left unmatched. CDR3 protein: CASSRDSNQPQHF. For the CDR3, the DNA is TGTGCCAGCAGCCGGGACAGTAATCAGCCCCAGCATTTT.

The V and J genes are TRBV5-1 and TRBJ2-7; 11 nucleotides agree with TRBD2. The CDR3 is made up of 14 amino acids. Germline V gene lookup returns CDR1 SGHRS and CDR2 YFSETQ. Germline trimming cut 6 bases from V and 3 bases from J; bases unmatched to any gene: 5. The CDR3 reads CASTLTSGDYEQYF. CDR3 coding DNA: TGCGCCAGCACCCTGACTAGCGGGGACTACGAGCAGTACTTC.

The chain uses TRBV2 and TRBJ1-5, with D unresolved. The CDR3 extends over 16 amino acids. Germline assignment: CDR1 SNHLY and CDR2 FYNNEI. V gave up 5 bases and J gave up 3 bases, with 17 bases separating them. CDR3 in DNA: TGTGCCAGCAGTAGAAGCCGGAATACGGACAATCAGCCCCAGCATTTT. It is translated as CASSRSRNTDNQPQHF.

The chain recombines TRBV6-1 with TRBJ1-3; D perhaps matches TRBD1 (5 bases). V dropped 6 bases and J dropped 0 bases, with 9 bases sitting between them. Per germline, CDR1 MNHNS and CDR2 SASEGT. CDR3 length: 14 amino acids. The CDR3 nucleotides read TGTGCCAGCAGGCGAGGGGACTCTGGAAACACCATATATTTT. Its protein product is CASRRGDSGNTIYF.

CDR3 amino acids: CSVEGTSGSFDTQYF. CDR3 DNA: TGCAGCGTTGAAGGTACTAGCGGTAGTTTTGATACGCAGTATTTT. The genes are TRBV29-1 and TRBJ2-3, with TRBD2 matching over 8 bases. There are 15 residues in the CDR3. V shed 1 base and J 6 bases; nucleotides not matched to a gene: 9. Germline V lookup: CDR1 SQVTM, CDR2 ANQGSEA.

CDR3 nucleotide sequence: TGCGCCAGCAGCAAAGACATTTACAATGAGCAGTTCTTC. As protein: CASSKDIYNEQFF. The chain is built from TRBV5-1 and TRBJ2-1; the D is unclear. V was clipped by 4 bases and J by 4 bases, with 9 bases between them. The CDR3 has 13 amino acids. From germline, CDR1 is SGHRS and CDR2 YFSETQ.

The chain combines TRBV2 with TRBJ1-2; no reliable D call. The length of the CDR3 is 15 residues. Trimming pared 6 bases from V and 6 bases from J, leaving 20 bases between. Germline loops: CDR1 SNHLY, CDR2 FYNNEI. CDR3 in DNA: TGTGCCAGCAGCCCCCCACCCGGGATGGCGGATGGCTACACCTTC. Amino acids: CASSPPPGMADGYTF.

The CDR3 DNA reads TGTGCCAGCAGCGGCGGACTAGCGGGGCTCGAGACCCAGTACTTC. It codes for CASSGGLAGLETQYF. The chain recombines TRBV5-8 with TRBJ2-5; 12 bases are a match to TRBD2. This CDR3 is 15 amino acids long. Per the germline V gene, CDR1 is SGHTS and CDR2 is YDEGEE. With V trimmed by 4 bases and J by 5 bases, 6 bases remained unmatched.

This chain connects TRBV19 to TRBJ2-5, with TRBD2 matching over 7 bases. The CDR3 is 15 amino acids. CDR1 LNHDA and CDR2 SQIVND come from the germline V gene (reference sequence). Germline trimming cut 4 bases from V and 2 bases from J; bases unmatched to any gene: 7. The CDR3 DNA reads as TGTGCCAGTAGTACGGGACTACTAGCACAAGAGACCCAGTACTTC. Residues: CASSTGLLAQETQYF.

The table lists this clone with a few counts. The sample has other DNA sequences that encode this CDR3 too. This chain connects TRBV18 to TRBJ2-5; TRBD2 might be the D (5 bases). V was trimmed by 3 bases and J by 4 bases, leaving 6 bases between them. Germline V lookup: CDR1 KGHSH, CDR2 LQKENI. The CDR3 loop spans 12 amino acids. The CDR3 region has the DNA TGTGCCAGCTCACCGAGCGGAGAGACCCAGTACTTC. It is translated as CASSPSGETQYF.

The chain employs TRBV27 and TRBJ2-2; a weak D match, TRBD2 (5 bases). Deletions cut 5 bases from V and 2 bases from J, with 15 bases between. This CDR3 has 16 amino acids. CDR1 MNHEY and CDR2 SMNVEV come from the germline V gene (reference sequence). In nucleotides, the CDR3 is TGTGCCAGCAGTCCCGAGGGTGCGGTAAACACCGGGGAGCTGTTTTTT. This sequence encodes CASSPEGAVNTGELFF.